The 3 T cell receptor beta chains listed next were all sequenced from one sample in a study of blood T cell repertoires in COVID-19. Profiled with immunoSEQ multiplex PCR; TCRdb holds only in-frame clones, not every one. The profile shows under 200,000 clones, about four fifths of them singletons. The sequenced sample consisted of peripheral blood. These receptors were collected from a woman in her sixties with COVID-19, enrolled during active disease.

The rearrangement links TRBV18 to TRBJ1-2; 9 positions agree with TRBD1. This CDR3 spans 17 amino acids. Germline V CDR1 and CDR2: KGHSH, LQKENI. After removal of 0 bases from V and 0 bases from J, the junction contained 5 bases not matched to a gene. The CDR3 DNA reads as TGTGCCAGCTCACCACCGGGCGACAGGGGGGCTAACTATGGCTACACCTTC. Translating gives CASSPPGDRGANYGYTF.

V and J are TRBV2 and TRBJ2-2, with D tentatively TRBD1 (6 bases). Trimming left V 6 bases short and J 0 bases short, with 8 bases between. This CDR3 region has 14 residues. The germline CDR1 and CDR2 sequences are SNHLY and FYNNEI. This CDR3 reads CASRGGANTGELFF. The CDR3 DNA sequence: TGTGCCAGCAGAGGGGGAGCGAACACCGGGGAGCTGTTTTTT.

The V call is TRBV29-1, the J call TRBJ1-5; no definite D call. The CDR3 totals 13 residues. CDR1 and CDR2 from the germline V gene are SQVTM and ANQGSEA. Deletions cut 5 bases from V and 5 bases from J, with 13 bases between. CDR3 nucleotides: TGCAGCGTTTCGACACGGGAGGATCAGCCCCAGCATTTT. Translated: CSVSTREDQPQHF.